Detailed here is one TCR beta chain. Its antigen is undetermined. The data originate from a study of T cell responses to AZD1222 COVID-19 vaccine. Overall study results and limits: Only six or seven AZD1222 recipients tested seropositive at baseline. Spike-specific TCR breadth and depth grew following two AZD1222 doses.

Measured with immunoSEQ multiplex PCR; TCRdb has only the in-frame clones, and not every one. The top ten hold over 1.5% of the sample, which has 110,000 to 150,000 clones, roughly 92% seen once. CDR1 is SGDLS and CDR2 is YYNGEE in the germline V gene. This CDR3 comprises 11 residues. Trimming removed 6 bases from V and 2 bases from J, with 5 bases in between. This sequence was found in an adult in good health. The chain recombines TRBV9 with TRBJ1-2; no reliable D call. The input for sequencing was peripheral blood, taken on day 0 of AZD1222 vaccination. The CDR3 loop is CASNPNYGYTF. The CDR3 coding sequence is TGTGCCAGCAACCCCAACTATGGCTACACCTTC. Full variable domain (missing parts from reference TRBV9 and TRBJ1-2): DSGVTQTPKHLITATGQRVTLRCSPRSGDLSVYWYQQSLDQGLQFLIQYYNGEERAKGNILERFSAQQFPDLHSELNLSSLELGDSALYFCASNPNYGYTFGSGTRLTVV.